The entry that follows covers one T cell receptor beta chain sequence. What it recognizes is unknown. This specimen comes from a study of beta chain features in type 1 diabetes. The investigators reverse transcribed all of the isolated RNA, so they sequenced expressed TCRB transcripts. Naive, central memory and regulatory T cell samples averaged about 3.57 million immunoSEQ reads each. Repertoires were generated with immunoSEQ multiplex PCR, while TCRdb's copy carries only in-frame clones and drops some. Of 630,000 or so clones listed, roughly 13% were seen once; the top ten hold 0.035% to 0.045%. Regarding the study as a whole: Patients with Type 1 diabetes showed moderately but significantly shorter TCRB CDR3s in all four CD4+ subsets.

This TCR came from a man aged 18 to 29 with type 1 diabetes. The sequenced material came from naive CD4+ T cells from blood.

The CDR3 DNA follows: TGTGCCAGCAGCCTCTCAAACTATGGCTACACCTTC. This encodes CASSLSNYGYTF. The chain employs TRBV13 and TRBJ1-2; D not resolved. Per germline, CDR1 PRHDT and CDR2 FYEKMQ (reference sequence). CDR3 length: 12 amino acids. Trimming left V 5 bases short and J 2 bases short, with 6 bases between.